These T cell receptor beta chains were read from a single sample in a study of vaccination effects on CD4 cells after COVID-19. Antigens for these TCRs are unknown. Clones were sequenced by immunoSEQ multiplex PCR, and TCRdb holds only the in-frame ones, with some missing. This table has 25,000 to 30,000 clones, about 74% appearing once. This sample comprised CD4+ T cells from PBMCs cultured with HCoV-OC43 spike peptides, obtained after COVID-19 vaccination. The receptors were sampled from a human donor who received a COVID-19 vaccine. Both conserved end residues are part of each CDR3. A D gene is named only where the DNA matches it firmly. Clone size is stated in some rows and not others, as once, few, many or a class when expanded.

j_call d_call v_call clone_size cdr3_aa cdr3_nt
TRBJ2-7 TRBD1 TRBV9 - CASSEWDRAYEQYF TGTGCCAGCAGCGAGTGGGACAGGGCTTACGAGCAGTACTTC
TRBJ2-7 - TRBV9 few CASSVGAGDEQYF TGTGCCAGCAGCGTAGGGGCAGGGGACGAGCAGTACTTC
TRBJ2-7 TRBD2 TRBV18 - CASTQATSGRGSYEQYF TGTGCCAGCACCCAGGCAACTAGCGGGAGAGGGTCCTACGAGCAGTACTTC
TRBJ2-2 - TRBV12-3/TRBV12-4 - CASRRTGAGELFF TGTGCCAGCAGGAGAACAGGTGCCGGGGAGCTGTTTTTT
TRBJ2-2 TRBD2 TRBV4-1 - CASSQGLAGAGELFF TGCGCCAGCAGCCAAGGGCTAGCGGGAGCCGGGGAGCTGTTTTTT
TRBJ1-3 - TRBV2 - CARKGDGNTIYF TGTGCCAGGAAAGGGGATGGAAACACCATATATTTT
TRBJ2-7 TRBD2 TRBV5-1 - CASSLDGRDHEQYF TGCGCCAGCAGCTTGGACGGGAGGGATCACGAGCAGTACTTC
TRBJ2-3 TRBD2 TRBV3-1/TRBV3-2 - CASSQRTSGSPDTQYF TGTGCCAGCAGCCAAAGGACTAGCGGGAGTCCAGATACGCAGTATTTT
TRBJ2-2 - TRBV3-1/TRBV3-2 few CASSQHNTGELFF TGTGCCAGCAGCCAGCACAACACCGGGGAGCTGTTTTTT
TRBJ2-1 - TRBV6-6 - CASSYPSSTTHNEQFF TGTGCCAGCAGTTACCCTTCTTCCACGACCCACAATGAGCAGTTCTTC
TRBJ1-1 - TRBV11-2 few CASSRDGMNTEAFF TGTGCCAGCAGCCGTGACGGAATGAACACTGAAGCTTTCTTT
TRBJ2-7 - TRBV10-3 - CAISGMGSEQYF TGTGCCATCTCCGGGATGGGGAGCGAGCAGTACTTC
TRBJ2-5 TRBD2 TRBV18 few CASSPSSGETQYF TGTGCCAGCTCACCCTCTAGCGGGGAGACCCAGTACTTC
TRBJ1-5 TRBD1 TRBV6-6 - CASSRLGTGGQQPQHF TGTGCCAGCAGCCGGCTTGGGACAGGGGGCCAGCAGCCCCAGCATTTT
TRBJ1-2 - TRBV30 - CAWNWGMTSNYGYTF TGTGCCTGGAACTGGGGGATGACCTCTAACTATGGCTACACCTTC
TRBJ2-4 - TRBV29-1 - CSVDPTGAKNIQYF TGCAGCGTTGACCCCACAGGGGCCAAAAACATTCAGTACTTC
TRBJ2-2 TRBD2 TRBV10-1 few CASSDSGRNTGELFF TGCGCCAGCAGTGACAGCGGGAGGAACACCGGGGAGCTGTTTTTT
TRBJ1-6 TRBD1 TRBV19 few CASSGQGDNSPLHF TGTGCCAGTAGTGGACAGGGAGACAATTCACCCCTCCACTTT
TRBJ1-5 - TRBV12-3/TRBV12-4 - CASSPDGNQPQHF TGTGCCAGCAGTCCGGACGGCAATCAGCCCCAGCATTTT
TRBJ2-1 - TRBV27 - CASRSTLGHRAYNEQFF TGTGCCAGCAGGTCGACCCTGGGGCATCGGGCCTACAATGAGCAGTTCTTC
TRBJ2-7 - TRBV19 few CASSESSYEQYF TGTGCCAGTAGTGAGAGCTCCTACGAGCAGTACTTC
TRBJ1-1 - TRBV24-1 - CATATGKNFMNTEAFF TGTGCCACCGCAACGGGGAAGAACTTTATGAACACTGAAGCTTTCTTT
TRBJ2-1 TRBD2 TRBV5-6 - CASSLGRGAYNEQFF TGTGCCAGCAGCTTGGGACGGGGGGCCTACAATGAGCAGTTCTTC
TRBJ1-3 - TRBV3-1/TRBV3-2 - CASSRGAAASSGNTIYF TGTGCCAGCAGTCGGGGGGCCGCCGCTAGCTCTGGAAACACCATATATTTT
TRBJ2-7 - TRBV24-1 - CATSPGTAHYEQYF TGTGCCACCAGTCCAGGGACGGCACATTACGAGCAGTACTTC
TRBJ2-2 TRBD1 TRBV4-2 - CASSQATGAAGELFF TGTGCCAGCAGCCAAGCGACAGGGGCCGCCGGGGAGCTGTTTTTT
TRBJ1-2 TRBD1 TRBV24-1 - CATSDSTLTGDYGYTF TGTGCCACCAGTGATTCCACCTTAACAGGGGACTATGGCTACACCTTC
TRBJ2-1 - TRBV5-1 - CASSLTTGPSSYNEQFF TGCGCCAGCAGCTTAACCACAGGACCGAGCTCCTACAATGAGCAGTTCTTC
TRBJ1-2 TRBD1 TRBV5-1 - CASSLQTGRTYGYTF TGCGCCAGCAGCTTGCAGACAGGGAGAACCTATGGCTACACCTTC
TRBJ2-3 - TRBV7-9 - CASSWTAIRTDTQYF TGTGCCAGCAGCTGGACAGCTATCCGCACAGATACGCAGTATTTT
TRBJ2-1 - TRBV6-2/TRBV6-3 - CASSYKYRGLKGINEQFF TGTGCCAGCAGTTATAAGTATAGGGGACTTAAGGGGATCAATGAGCAGTTCTTC
TRBJ2-3 TRBD2 TRBV23-1 - CASSQQGLAGDTQYF TGCGCCAGCAGTCAACAGGGACTAGCGGGAGATACGCAGTATTTT
TRBJ2-5 - TRBV11-3 - CASSLASQVQETQYF TGTGCCAGCAGCTTAGCTTCCCAGGTCCAAGAGACCCAGTACTTC
TRBJ2-3 TRBD2 TRBV4-1 few CASSQGIPSGTSTDTQYF TGCGCCAGCAGCCAAGGGATTCCTAGCGGGACTAGCACAGATACGCAGTATTTT
TRBJ1-2 TRBD1 TRBV14 few CASSQNRDRGRLGYGYTF TGTGCCAGCAGCCAAAACCGGGACAGGGGGCGCTTGGGCTATGGCTACACCTTC
TRBJ1-4 - TRBV6-6 - CASSDRDNNEKLFF TGTGCCAGCAGTGACAGAGATAATAATGAAAAACTGTTTTTT